These 22 T cell receptor beta chains were sequenced from one sample in a study of CD8 T cells in ankylosing spondylitis. Findings and caveats of the study: For ankylosing spondylitis blood, a TCR beta motif of 8 or 9 highly homologous variants appeared characteristic.

No antigen has been identified for these receptors. One entry per CDR3 protein, called by TCRdb with MiXCR from the 5' RACE reads. Here the sample spans about 440,000 distinct CDR3 sequences, roughly a sixth being singletons. The sequencing input was blood, either unsorted or a sorted T cell fraction (not recorded which). The receptors come from a male donor with ankylosing spondylitis.

The chain joins TRBV28 to TRBJ1-1; 10 bases map to TRBD1. The CDR3 runs 18 residues. Looked up from germline, CDR1 is MDHEN and CDR2 is SYDVKM. V dropped 6 bases and J dropped 0; count of bases not matched to a gene: 13. This CDR3 is CASSPPGQGTGVNTEAFF. CDR3 bases: TGTGCCAGCAGCCCTCCGGGACAGGGGACAGGAGTGAACACTGAAGCTTTCTTT.

This clonotype was counted at least ten times. The CDR3 here is CSVEQAPYGYTF. The CDR3 region has the DNA TGCAGCGTTGAACAGGCGCCCTATGGCTACACCTTC. The chain combines TRBV29-1 with TRBJ1-2; D unclear. The CDR3 has 12 amino acids. The V gene lost 2 bases and the J gene lost 4 bases, with 8 bases spanning the gap. Germline CDR1 SQVTM, CDR2 ANQGSEA.

The gene calls are TRBV7-9 and TRBJ1-1; possibly TRBD1 for D (6 bases). V dropped 2 bases and J dropped 5 bases, with 15 bases sitting between them. Germline V gives CDR1 SEHNR, CDR2 FQNEAQ (reference sequence). The CDR3 has 15 residues. CDR3 nucleotide sequence: TGTGCCAGCAGCTTAACAGGGCTTGTTGGGACTGAAGCTTTCTTT. It yields the protein CASSLTGLVGTEAFF.

The rearrangement joins TRBV29-1 to TRBJ1-1; D remains unclear. Looked up from germline, CDR1 is SQVTM and CDR2 is ANQGSEA. The CDR3 loop spans 14 amino acids. V was pared by 1 base and J by 1 base, with 10 bases between. As DNA, the CDR3 is TGCAGCGTTGAAGGTGGTGCCAAGAACACTGAAGCTTTCTTT. It codes for CSVEGGAKNTEAFF.

DNA for the CDR3: TGTGCCACCAGCATCGGGCAGGGCTCCGAAAAACTGTTTTTT. Protein product: CATSIGQGSEKLFF. V is TRBV15 and J is TRBJ1-4; D may be TRBD1 (5 bases). CDR3 length: 14 amino acids. V lost 4 bases and J 8 bases, leaving 14 bases between the germline ends. The germline V gene has CDR1 LNHNV and CDR2 YYDKDF (reference sequence).

The chain carries TRBV20-1 and TRBJ1-1; maybe TRBD1 (5 bases). Trimming took 0 bases from V and 0 from J, leaving 14 bases between them. The CDR3 length is 16 residues. Per germline, CDR1 DFQATT and CDR2 SNEGSKA (reference sequence). This CDR3 is CSARDHGAGMNTEAFF. In DNA, the CDR3 is TGCAGTGCTAGAGATCACGGGGCTGGGATGAACACTGAAGCTTTCTTT.

The V call is TRBV27, the J call TRBJ1-1; TRBD1 agrees at 10 bases. The junction had 6 bases not matched to a gene; V was cut back by 1 base and J by 1 base. Germline loops: CDR1 MNHEY, CDR2 SMNVEV (reference sequence). This CDR3 has 17 amino acids. The DNA for the CDR3 is TGTGCCAGCAGTTTATACGGGACAGGGGTACGGAACACTGAAGCTTTCTTT. The encoded protein is CASSLYGTGVRNTEAFF.

There are a few counts of this clonotype. V gene TRBV29-1 combines with J gene TRBJ1-4; D call uncertain. CDR1 and CDR2 (germline): SQVTM, ANQGSEA. Trimming left V 4 bases short and J 0 bases short, with 6 bases between. The CDR3 runs to 13 residues. This CDR3 is CSVVGATNEKLFF. CDR3 in DNA: TGCAGCGTTGTTGGGGCAACTAATGAAAAACTGTTTTTT.

The genes are TRBV7-9 and TRBJ2-1; D might be TRBD2 (5 bases). V was clipped by 5 bases and J by 3 bases, with 14 bases between them. CDR3 length: 15 residues. CDR1 SEHNR and CDR2 FQNEAQ come from the germline V gene (reference sequence). For the CDR3, the DNA is TGTGCCAGCAGCCGGACTCAGGAAATCTACAATGAGCAGTTCTTC. This gives the protein CASSRTQEIYNEQFF.

This clonotype was picked up a small number of times. The chain combines TRBV29-1 with TRBJ2-1; 8 nucleotides agree with TRBD2. The CDR3 sequence is 14 residues long. Germline CDR1 SQVTM, CDR2 ANQGSEA. After removal of 4 bases from V and 2 bases from J, the junction contained 4 bases not matched to a gene. This CDR3 reads CSVVTRGAYNEQFF. The CDR3 region has the DNA TGCAGCGTTGTAACGCGGGGGGCCTACAATGAGCAGTTCTTC.

The rearrangement links TRBV28 to TRBJ1-6, with D unresolved. Trimming took off 2 bases at V and 4 bases at J, with 6 bases between the two ends. Germline V lookup: CDR1 MDHEN, CDR2 SYDVKM. The CDR3 runs 14 residues. For the CDR3, the DNA is TGTGCCAGCAGTTTACTTGGATATAATTCACCCCTCCACTTT. Encoded protein: CASSLLGYNSPLHF.

The V and J genes are TRBV7-6 and TRBJ1-1; D may be TRBD1 (6 bases). V shed 4 bases and J shed 8 bases, with 17 bases lying between them. The length of the CDR3 is 14 residues. Germline V CDR1 and CDR2: SGHVS, FNYEAQ. In nucleotides, the CDR3 is TGTGCCAGCAGCTCCCAACCCAATGGACAGGAAGCTTTCTTT. Its protein is CASSSQPNGQEAFF.

The chain carries TRBV20-1 and TRBJ2-1; 15 bases agree with TRBD2. Germline lookup yields CDR1 DFQATT and CDR2 SNEGSKA (reference sequence). V lost 1 base to trimming and J lost 0 bases; unmatched junction nucleotides: 4. CDR3 length: 18 amino acids. CDR3 region: CSARVGTSGGISYNEQFF. The CDR3 region has the DNA TGCAGTGCTAGAGTGGGGACTAGCGGGGGGATCTCCTACAATGAGCAGTTCTTC.

This chain uses TRBV14 with TRBJ2-2; D is unresolved. This CDR3 contains 18 residues. With 4 bases removed from V and 0 bases from J, the gap between germline ends came to 18 bases. Germline V lookup: CDR1 SGHDN, CDR2 FVKESK. CDR3: CASSLSITASANTGELFF. DNA of the CDR3: TGTGCCAGCAGCCTCTCCATAACCGCCTCGGCGAACACCGGGGAGCTGTTTTTT. The full variable domain, in which reference TRBV14 and TRBJ2-2 provide the parts outside the CDR3, is EAGVTQFPSHSVIEKGQTVTLRCDPISGHDNLYWYRRVMGKEIKFLLHFVKESKQDESGMPNNRFLAERTGGTYSTLKVQPAELEDSGVYFCASSLSITASANTGELFFGEGSRLTVL.

This clonotype was observed a handful of times. V usage is TRBV20-1 and J usage is TRBJ2-3, with 10 positions matching TRBD2. This CDR3 spans 15 amino acids. Germline V gene sequence: CDR1 DFQATT, CDR2 SNEGSKA (reference sequence). V trimming: 2 bases; J trimming: 6 bases; junction bases outside the gene matches: 8. The CDR3 region has the DNA TGCAGTGCTAGACAAGCGGGAGGGCCTTTTGATACGCAGTATTTT. It yields the protein CSARQAGGPFDTQYF.

This rearrangement joins TRBV2 to TRBJ2-3; 9 bases are shared with TRBD2. V gave up 7 bases and J gave up 4 bases; unmatched junction bases: 6. This CDR3 spans 14 amino acids. Germline V gene sequence: CDR1 SNHLY, CDR2 FYNNEI. The CDR3 loop reads CASTQLAGPDTQYF. The CDR3 DNA follows: TGTGCCAGCACCCAGCTAGCGGGACCAGATACGCAGTATTTT. The full variable domain, its missing parts supplied by reference TRBV2 and TRBJ2-3, is EPEVTQTPSHQVTQMGQEVILRCVPISNHLYFYWYRQILGQKVEFLVSFYNNEISEKSEIFDDQFSVERPDGSNFTLKIRSTKLEDSAMYFCASTQLAGPDTQYFGPGTRLTVL.

The rearrangement uses TRBV15 and TRBJ2-3, with D tentatively TRBD1 or TRBD2 (6 bases each). Germline V gene sequence: CDR1 LNHNV, CDR2 YYDKDF (reference sequence). The CDR3 extends over 17 amino acids. The V gene lost 5 bases and the J gene lost 5 bases, with 23 bases spanning the gap. The DNA of the CDR3 is TGTGCCACCAGCCGCCCGGCTAGCGTCATAGGGGGAGATACGCAGTATTTT. It translates to CATSRPASVIGGDTQYF.

There are a few counts of this clonotype. V is TRBV3-1 and J is TRBJ1-4; unclear D gene. The length of the CDR3 is 14 residues. The germline V gene encodes CDR1 LGHDT and CDR2 YNNKEL (reference sequence). The ends were cut back, 0 bases at V and 10 bases at J, with 12 bases in the middle. The CDR3 sequence is CASSQDVERRKLFF. DNA of the CDR3: TGTGCCAGCAGCCAAGATGTCGAAAGAAGAAAACTGTTTTTT.

This clonotype was seen more than once but under ten times. V usage is TRBV5-1 and J usage is TRBJ2-7; D gene ambiguous. Germline V lookup: CDR1 SGHRS, CDR2 YFSETQ. V dropped 3 bases and J dropped 0 bases, with 13 bases sitting between them. This CDR3 spans 15 amino acids. CDR3 DNA: TGCGCCAGCAGCTCCGGATTCGGAAGCTCCTACGAGCAGTACTTC. It is translated as CASSSGFGSSYEQYF.

J is TRBJ2-3 and V is TRBV12-3 or TRBV12-4; no definite D call. The length of the CDR3 is 14 residues. Between the trimmed V and J ends, which lost 7 bases and 1 base, there was a span of 12 bases. The CDR3 reads CASTRWQGTDTQYF. CDR3 DNA sequence: TGTGCCAGCACCAGGTGGCAGGGCACAGATACGCAGTATTTT.

The chain couples TRBV12-3 or TRBV12-4 to TRBJ1-2; D gene unclear. The CDR3 is 16 residues long. The germline V and J ends were trimmed by 0 bases and 7 bases, with 18 bases remaining between them. The CDR3 protein is CASSLAGVSDQSGYTF. The CDR3, as DNA: TGTGCCAGCAGTTTAGCGGGCGTTTCCGACCAATCTGGCTACACCTTC.

This clonotype has only a few counts. The rearrangement joins TRBV5-1 to TRBJ1-1; the match to TRBD1 covers 9 bases. There are 14 residues in the CDR3. With 4 bases clipped from V and 4 bases from J, the junction kept 5 bases outside the gene matches. Germline CDR1 is SGHRS and CDR2 is YFSETQ. The chain's CDR3 is CASSRTGAGTEAFF. The CDR3 DNA reads as TGCGCCAGCAGCCGGACAGGGGCTGGCACTGAAGCTTTCTTT.